This T cell receptor beta chain emerged from a study of Ad26.COV2.S vaccination and SARS-CoV-2 variants. The wider study: Dosing was one shot or two shots 56 days apart.

As for this clone: Its antigen is not known.

Clones were read by immunoSEQ multiplex PCR, and TCRdb kept only the in-frame ones, dropping some. The sample has about 410,000 clones; over 80% are singletons. Study-wide points: Total T cell responses were possibly underestimated by TCR breadth and depth analyses.

Sample treatment: roughly 19 received Ad26.COV2.S at low or high dose, single or two shots; roughly five received placebo; per-sample allocation not given. Sampling was done on day 63 after the first vaccine or placebo injection. In Boston, the donor was an adult between 18-55 years of age. This sample comprised peripheral blood, obtained in a trial of Ad26.COV2.S vaccine versus placebo. The sequence was collected from a person between 18 and 65 years old who received the Ad26.COV2.S COVID-19 vaccine or a placebo.

CDR3 DNA: TGTGCCAGCAGCTCGACAGGGGGCTCGGAGACCCAGTACTTC. Residues: CASSSTGGSETQYF. V is TRBV5-4 and J is TRBJ2-5, with TRBD1 matching over 10 bases. Unmatched junction bases numbered 4, after V lost 3 bases and J lost 5 bases. The CDR3 has 14 amino acids. From germline, CDR1 is SGHNT and CDR2 YYREEE (reference sequence).